This T cell receptor (beta chain) was captured by sequencing in a study of cytomegalovirus exposure and HLA in healthy donors. The PCR was carried out with 60 Vbeta primers and 13 Jbeta primers. This table comes from immunoSEQ multiplex PCR, and its TCRdb copy is limited to in-frame clones, with some not included. The table has 85,000 to 130,000 clones, around 82% seen once. In germline, CDR1 is SGHNT, CDR2 YYREEE (reference sequence). This CDR3 comprises 13 residues. The ends were cut back, 4 bases at V and 2 bases at J, with 7 bases in the middle. The receptor was derived from a man in his fifties in good health and CMV-seronegative. The chain uses TRBV5-4 and TRBJ2-1, with TRBD2 as a possible D gene (6 bases). The sequenced sample was PBMCs. CDR3 sequence reads: CASSPGAYNEQFF. CDR3 in DNA: TGTGCCAGCAGCCCGGGGGCCTACAATGAGCAGTTCTTC.